This TCR beta chain was identified during a study of beta chain features in type 1 diabetes. About the research overall: In age, gender and cell yields, patients were similar to healthy donors. Study conclusions and caveats: Shortening that was moderate but significant affected the TCRB CDR3s of Type 1 diabetes patients in all four CD4+ subsets. The study found fewer insertions and more deletions at VDJ junctions in type 1 diabetes patients.

Sorted populations all exceeded 95% purity. CDR1 and CDR2 (germline): GTSNPN, SVGIG (reference sequence). The CDR3 runs 16 residues. Trimming took 3 bases from V and 4 from J, leaving 19 bases between them. Every bit of the isolated RNA underwent reverse transcription, so sequencing read expressed TCRB transcripts. Libraries were prepared by immunoSEQ multiplex PCR; TCRdb keeps only in-frame clonotypes and omits some of them. The table includes roughly 700,000 clones, roughly 13% detected once. This clone came up a few times. Its antigen is not known. Sequenced material: naive CD4+ T cells from blood. The TCR originated in a man younger than 30 with type 1 diabetes. This chain uses TRBV30 with TRBJ2-1; D possibly corresponds to TRBD2 (6 bases). CDR3: CAWSRKVAGGYNEQFF. In nucleotides, the CDR3 is TGTGCCTGGAGCCGAAAGGTGGCCGGGGGATACAATGAGCAGTTCTTC.